A single TCR beta chain is shown here with its context. The antigen this receptor binds is unknown. One base away there is no much larger clone; base qualities are not given. This specimen belongs to a study of T cell responses to AZD1222 COVID-19 vaccine (TCRdb year 2021). A note on the overall study: TCR sequencing was performed for roughly 250 trial participants, of whom about 200 were given two doses of AZD1222 and 26 were given two doses of MenACWY control vaccine. Trial participants were enrolled by age into 18-55, 56-69 and 70-plus year subgroups, with around 150, 28 and 57 TCR-sequenced participants respectively. What the study reported, not specific to this receptor: Reportedly, close to half of the unique spike-specific TCRs recognized epitopes lying outside the regions that are mutated in the B.1.351 and B.1.1.7 variants. No day 14 peak-response samples were available, so repertoires were characterized only after the peak T cell response. Participants were mostly white British, with more females than males. The authors suggested clonal diversity may have been underestimated. Conclusions about previously exposed vaccinees are limited, since just 5 or 6 AZD1222 recipients were seropositive for SARS-CoV-2 at baseline. The 56-69-year group was small, and its depth increase did not reach significance, likely because of low power. The vaccine-associated CD4 TCRs covered the entire spike protein, and the dominant responses fell in regions 160-218 and 743-854. After two AZD1222 doses, spike-specific TCR breadth and depth were significantly higher than at day 0 and than in MenACWY recipients.

The germline V and J ends show losses of 5 bases and 8 bases respectively, and no gene match explains 8 bases of the junction. Measured from the cysteine to the phenylalanine, the CDR3 is 13 residues long. Only the CDR3 region is kept as DNA, spanning 39 bases read in frame from base 1. Reading the germline V gene gives CDR1 SGHDT and CDR2 YYEEEE. The CDR3 regions of human TCRbeta chains were subjected to immunosequencing. On the study's bioinformatics: TCRs in the repertoires were matched against a reference library of SARS-CoV-2-specific TCRs that had been generated with the MIRA antigen-specificity platform. Breadth was defined as the fraction of unique TCRs that were SARS-CoV-2-associated, and depth was defined as the fraction of total T cells that were SARS-CoV-2-associated. Using the MIRA data, every spike-specific TCR was mapped to the spike region that the TCR reacted to and assigned to either a CD4 or a CD8 class. Log10-transformed breadth and depth values were compared by one-way ANOVA with Sidak's multiple comparisons tests. Drawn from immuneACCESS, this table holds only the in-frame rearrangements with V and J called that TCRdb kept. Clones are partly lost; checked studies trace under half to an unresolved V gene and leave the rest unexplained. V and J calls and clone size come straight from that table; D and trimming were deduced from the DNA. The sample yields some 71,000 clones; 80% to 90% were counted once. About 28% of the sample lies in the top ten.

The time point tag for this specimen amounts to: about 28 days (+/-7) after the second vaccine dose. AZD1222 recipients given second doses at about 4 weeks or at about 12 weeks were pooled, since spike-specific TCR depth and breadth were not found to differ between the two schedules. Samples from vaccinated people were obtained from the UK trials COV001 and COV002, which included a single-blind randomized controlled phase 2/3 trial of AZD1222 (ChAdOx1 nCoV-19) in healthy adults. For TCRbeta chain sequencing, PBMC samples from trial participants were taken at day 0 and at day 28 after the second dose.

Sample: peripheral blood, taken 28 days after the second AZD1222 dose. The chain employs TRBV5-6 and TRBJ1-2, with 8 central nucleotides matching TRBD1. The TCR was taken from an adult who received the AZD1222 COVID-19 vaccine. CDR3 sequence: CASSYDRGWGYTF. The DNA sequence follows: TGTGCCAGCAGTTACGACAGGGGTTGGGGCTACACCTTC.